These 26 T cell receptor beta chains were sequenced from one sample in a study of human T cells and chemical hapten exposure. Time point meaning: pre-sensitization, week 0. Treatment described: therapeutic diphenylcyclopropenone sensitization with weekly scalp DPC. TCRdb re-derived calls from the RACE reads in MiXCR, one entry per CDR3 protein. Here the sample spans 250,000 or so distinct CDR3 sequences, approximately 8.6% being singletons. Sample: whole blood, taken in connection with sensitization to the hapten diphenylcyclopropenone (DPC). Receptors were obtained from a middle-aged woman with alopecia areata. Some clones in this sample may be carry-over from other donors' samples.

CDR3 in DNA: TGTGCCAGCAGCCCGACCGGGACTAGCGGGACAGGTGAGCAGTTCTTC. As protein: CASSPTGTSGTGEQFF. This chain links TRBV3-1 with TRBJ2-1, with 13 bases matching TRBD2. The CDR3 has 16 residues. Germline CDR1 and CDR2: LGHDT and YNNKEL (reference sequence). The V gene end was trimmed by 4 bases and the J gene end by 9 bases; junction bases not matched to a gene: 9.

This clonotype appeared a few times. This chain uses TRBV7-9 with TRBJ2-2, with D maybe TRBD1 (5 bases). CDR1 and CDR2 from the germline V gene are SEHNR and FQNEAQ (reference sequence). V shed 5 bases and J shed 7 bases, with 8 bases lying between them. CDR3 size: 12 residues. CDR3 in amino acids: CASSPGRGELFF. In nucleotides, the CDR3 is TGTGCCAGCAGCCCAGGGCGCGGGGAGCTGTTTTTT.

This clonotype appeared a few times. The chain uses TRBV6-2 or TRBV6-3 and TRBJ2-1; 7 nucleotides match TRBD2. The trim removed 6 bases at V and 6 bases at J, leaving 11 bases unmatched. CDR3 size: 15 residues. Germline values: CDR1 MNHEY, CDR2 SVGEGT. The DNA of the CDR3 is TGTGCCAGCAGAAGGACTAGGCAGGAGGTCAATGAGCAGTTCTTC. Its translation is CASRRTRQEVNEQFF.

This clonotype has at least ten counts. The V and J genes are TRBV24-1 and TRBJ2-1, with 9 bases lining up with TRBD2. V gave up 4 bases and J gave up 3 bases; unmatched junction bases: 3. CDR1 KGHDR and CDR2 SFDVKD come from the germline V gene. This CDR3 comprises 15 residues. The CDR3 DNA follows: TGTGCCACCAGTGACCATAGCGGGAGCTACAATGAGCAGTTCTTC. This translates into CATSDHSGSYNEQFF.

This clonotype was seen more than once but under ten times. The CDR3 DNA follows: TGTGCCAGCAGCTTAAGTGGCGGGCTAAACACCGGGGAGCTGTTTTTT. Translating gives CASSLSGGLNTGELFF. This chain connects TRBV11-2 to TRBJ2-2, with D possibly matching TRBD2 (5 bases). Trimming removed 2 bases from V and 2 bases from J, with 12 bases in between. Germline V CDR1 and CDR2: SGHAT, FQNNGV. The length of the CDR3 is 16 residues.

This clonotype has more than one count but fewer than ten. CDR3 sequence (DNA): TGTGCCAGCAGCTTAGCGGGGGACAGGGAAGCTTTCTTT. Translating gives CASSLAGDREAFF. This rearrangement joins TRBV7-9 to TRBJ1-1; TRBD1 aligns across 8 bases. V lost 0 bases to trimming and J lost 8 bases; unmatched junction nucleotides: 2. The germline V gene encodes CDR1 SEHNR and CDR2 FQNEAQ (reference sequence). The CDR3 length is 13 residues.

This clonotype was counted between two and nine times. The chain employs TRBV20-1 and TRBJ1-5; the D gene is possibly TRBD1 (5 bases). V was cut by 6 bases and J by 5 bases, with 17 bases left in between. The CDR3 has 14 amino acids. Germline CDR1 reads DFQATT; CDR2 reads SNEGSKA (reference sequence). Here the CDR3 reads CSAPGPVGHQPQHF. DNA for the CDR3: TGCAGTGCCCCCGGGCCTGTGGGGCATCAGCCCCAGCATTTT.

In this sample, this clonotype turned up many times. V usage is TRBV20-1 and J usage is TRBJ1-1, with D possibly matching TRBD1 (6 bases). Germline V gene sequence: CDR1 DFQATT, CDR2 SNEGSKA (reference sequence). V was cut by 0 bases and J by 11 bases, with 22 bases left in between. This CDR3 comprises 15 residues. The chain's CDR3 is CSAREVGGRVDDAFF. The CDR3 nucleotides read TGCAGTGCTAGAGAGGTAGGGGGTCGGGTCGATGACGCTTTCTTT.

This clonotype has a count of ten or more. The V gene is TRBV20-1, the J gene TRBJ1-5, with D hard to call. The CDR3 has 18 residues. V was cut by 0 bases and J by 6 bases, with 24 bases left in between. Per germline, CDR1 DFQATT and CDR2 SNEGSKA (reference sequence). CDR3 DNA sequence: TGCAGTGCTAGAGACCGCCGGAAAGGTTTAGGCCCCCCTCAGCCCCAGCATTTT. The encoded protein is CSARDRRKGLGPPQPQHF.

This clonotype was picked up a small number of times. This chain joins TRBV20-1 and TRBJ2-3; 9 bases agree with TRBD2. V lost 1 base and J lost 5; bases outside the gene matches: 7. CDR3 length: 15 amino acids. Germline CDR1 is DFQATT and CDR2 is SNEGSKA (reference sequence). CDR3 coding DNA: TGCAGTGCTAGAGCGATGGCAGCGGGAGGAGATACGCAGTATTTT. Protein: CSARAMAAGGDTQYF.

This clonotype turned up a few times. The chain recombines TRBV5-5 with TRBJ2-1; 7 nucleotides agree with TRBD1. The CDR3 totals 16 residues. V lost 4 bases to trimming and J lost 4 bases; unmatched junction nucleotides: 11. The germline gives CDR1 SGHKS, CDR2 YYEKEE (reference sequence). CDR3 nucleotide sequence: TGTGCCAGCAGCCGTCAGTCGGACAGGAGGTACAATGAGCAGTTCTTC. Residues: CASSRQSDRRYNEQFF.

This clonotype was observed many times. The chain uses TRBV7-9 and TRBJ1-3; D remains unclear. Germline CDR1 is SEHNR and CDR2 is FQNEAQ (reference sequence). The V gene lost 4 bases and the J gene lost 0 bases, with 10 bases spanning the gap. This CDR3 is 15 amino acids long. DNA for the CDR3: TGTGCCAGCAGCTCCGAATGGGGCTCTGGAAACACCATATATTTT. Translating gives CASSSEWGSGNTIYF.

The chain couples TRBV29-1 to TRBJ2-3; no clear D. The CDR3 has 13 residues. The V end lost 1 base, the J end lost 5 bases, and 10 bases lay between the germline ends. The germline gives CDR1 SQVTM, CDR2 ANQGSEA. The CDR3 protein is CSVEVSAKDTQYF. In nucleotides, the CDR3 is TGCAGCGTTGAAGTCTCCGCAAAAGATACGCAGTATTTT.

This clonotype was detected many times. V usage is TRBV11-2 and J usage is TRBJ2-7; TRBD1 matches at 12 bases. Looked up from germline, CDR1 is SGHAT and CDR2 is FQNNGV. Losses at the gene ends were 6 bases for V and 5 bases for J; bases not matched to a gene: 2. The CDR3 length is 13 residues. Here the CDR3 DNA reads TGTGCCAGCAGGGGACAGGGGGCGGACGAGCAGTACTTC. It is translated as CASRGQGADEQYF.

The genes are TRBV4-2 and TRBJ1-1; D is undetermined. The CDR3 sequence is 12 residues long. Germline-derived CDR1 and CDR2 are LGHNA and YNFKEQ. V was shortened by 1 base and J by 4 bases, with 4 bases between the two germline ends. CDR3 in amino acids: CASSQVGTEAFF. For the CDR3, the DNA is TGTGCCAGCAGCCAAGTGGGCACTGAAGCTTTCTTT.

This clonotype has a count of ten or more. The chain is built from TRBV4-1 and TRBJ2-7; the D gene is possibly TRBD1 (6 bases). Germline lookup yields CDR1 MGHRA and CDR2 YSYEKL. CDR3 length: 15 amino acids. V gave up 2 bases and J gave up 4 bases, with 15 bases separating them. The chain's CDR3 is CASSQTATGFYEQYF. In DNA form, the CDR3 reads TGCGCCAGCAGCCAAACCGCCACAGGGTTTTACGAGCAGTACTTC.

This clonotype was detected only a few times. The chain combines TRBV7-9 with TRBJ2-5; possible D gene TRBD1, 6 bases. CDR1 SEHNR and CDR2 FQNEAQ come from the germline V gene (reference sequence). V dropped 5 bases and J dropped 1 base, with 8 bases sitting between them. The CDR3 consists of 13 residues. CDR3 sequence: CASSRRGQETQYF. The CDR3 bases are TGTGCCAGCAGCCGCAGGGGCCAAGAGACCCAGTACTTC. Based on the CDR3 plus reference TRBV7-9 and TRBJ2-5, the full variable domain is DTGVSQNPRHKITKRGQNVTFRCDPISEHNRLYWYRQTLGQGPEFLTYFQNEAQLEKSRLLSDRFSAERPKGSFSTLEIQRTEQGDSAMYLCASSRRGQETQYFGPGTRLLVL.

The V gene is TRBV7-6, the J gene TRBJ1-5, with D hard to call. Looked up from germline, CDR1 is SGHVS and CDR2 is FNYEAQ. The CDR3 runs 13 residues. V dropped 5 bases and J dropped 8 bases, with 13 bases sitting between them. This CDR3 reads CASSTLEGEPQHF. CDR3 DNA sequence: TGTGCCAGCAGCACCCTGGAGGGAGAGCCCCAGCATTTT.

This clonotype was picked up a small number of times. V is TRBV30 and J is TRBJ1-5, with 9 nucleotides matching TRBD1. The CDR3 covers 14 residues. Per the germline V gene, CDR1 is GTSNPN and CDR2 is SVGIG (reference sequence). V lost 0 bases and J lost 6; bases outside the gene matches: 3. The CDR3 DNA is TGTGCCTGGAGTGTATTGACAGGGGGTCAGCCCCAGCATTTT. This encodes CAWSVLTGGQPQHF.

Only one count was recorded for this clonotype. This chain links TRBV7-9 with TRBJ2-3; D perhaps matches TRBD1 (7 bases). Trimming left V 0 bases short and J 4 bases short, with 14 bases between. CDR1 and CDR2 (germline): SEHNR, FQNEAQ (reference sequence). The CDR3 length is 16 residues. The DNA of the CDR3 is TGTGCCAGCAGCTTAGCGTGGCAGGGGGGTGCAGATACGCAGTATTTT. This codes for CASSLAWQGGADTQYF. The entire variable domain, with the rest obtained from reference TRBV7-9 and TRBJ2-3, is as follows: DTGVSQNPRHKITKRGQNVTFRCDPISEHNRLYWYRQTLGQGPEFLTYFQNEAQLEKSRLLSDRFSAERPKGSFSTLEIQRTEQGDSAMYLCASSLAWQGGADTQYFGPGTRLTVL.

This clonotype was seen a handful of times. This chain connects TRBV10-3 to TRBJ2-7; TRBD1 agrees at 11 bases. Trimming removed 7 bases from V and 4 bases from J; junction bases left unmatched: 12. The germline gives CDR1 ENHRY, CDR2 SYGVKD. The CDR3 sequence is 16 residues long. The CDR3 DNA follows: TGTGCCATCACTCCCGCAGGACAGGGGGCGAAGTACGAGCAGTACTTC. It is translated as CAITPAGQGAKYEQYF.

This clonotype was counted a few times. The V and J genes are TRBV20-1 and TRBJ2-1; D gene ambiguous. Trimming shortened V by 0 bases and J by 5 bases, and 8 bases separated the two germline ends. Germline-derived CDR1 and CDR2 are DFQATT and SNEGSKA (reference sequence). The CDR3 loop spans 13 amino acids. This CDR3 reads CSARDPYNNEQFF. The CDR3 nucleotides are TGCAGTGCTAGAGATCCCTACAACAATGAGCAGTTCTTC.

Concerning this clonotype itself: An end of the junction does not agree with germline; a read error may underlie this. The chain links TRBV5-1 to TRBJ2-1; 7 bases map to TRBD2. The germline gives CDR1 SGHRS, CDR2 YFSETQ. The CDR3 is made up of 15 amino acids. CDR3 protein: CTSSQQAGSYNEQFF. The DNA of the CDR3 is TGCACCAGCAGCCAACAAGCGGGATCCTACAATGAGCAGTTCTTC.

There are a few counts of this clonotype. The chain combines TRBV7-3 with TRBJ1-3, with 7 bases identical to TRBD1. Looked up from germline, CDR1 is SGHTA and CDR2 is FQGTGA. The CDR3 has 15 amino acids. V was clipped by 5 bases and J by 2 bases; unmatched bases: 6. CDR3 residues: CASSPGTVAGNTIYF. Written as DNA, the CDR3 is TGTGCCAGCAGCCCCGGGACAGTGGCTGGAAACACCATATATTTT.

This clonotype was observed a few times. The rearrangement links TRBV5-1 to TRBJ2-5; D is uncertain. The V end lost 0 bases, the J end lost 2 bases, and 8 bases lay between the germline ends. CDR1 SGHRS and CDR2 YFSETQ come from the germline V gene. The CDR3 is made up of 14 amino acids. The CDR3 sequence is CASSLGNPQETQYF. The CDR3 nucleotides read TGCGCCAGCAGCTTGGGGAACCCACAAGAGACCCAGTACTTC.

This rearrangement joins TRBV11-2 to TRBJ1-6; D ambiguous. Germline CDR1 SGHAT, CDR2 FQNNGV. The V end was cut by 5 bases, the J end by 4 bases, with 15 bases between. CDR3 length: 16 amino acids. The CDR3 loop reads CASSDRSYVYNSPLHF. In DNA, the CDR3 is TGTGCCAGCAGCGACCGATCCTACGTGTATAATTCACCCCTCCACTTT.